This T cell receptor beta chain was captured in a study of cytomegalovirus exposure and HLA in healthy donors. Study-wide findings and caveats: An analysis done earlier found most TCR beta V segments productive about 87% or about 30% of the time. A later analysis reportedly found that, within productive TCRs, an Asian-associated ancestry cluster had fewer N-insertions than the mean observed across the approximately 600 donors.

Trimming shortened V by 1 base and J by 4 bases, and 14 bases separated the two germline ends. The CDR3 is 15 amino acids. Germline CDR1 is SGHRS and CDR2 is YFSETQ. The PCR was carried out with 60 Vbeta primers and 13 Jbeta primers. Profiled with immunoSEQ multiplex PCR; TCRdb holds only in-frame clones, not every one. The table lists nearly 70,000 clones, about 74% of them singletons, with around 10% in the top ten. As to this clone: Its matching antigen is unknown.

The TCR sequence derives from a woman aged 60-75 years in good health and CMV-seropositive. The chain recombines TRBV5-1 with TRBJ1-1, with D possibly matching TRBD1 (5 bases). The material sequenced was PBMCs. Here the CDR3 DNA reads TGCGCCAGCAGCTTGATGGGGGAGGAGAGCACTGAAGCTTTCTTT. Protein sequence: CASSLMGEESTEAFF.